This T cell receptor beta chain stems from a study of cytomegalovirus exposure and HLA in healthy donors. The study's findings and limits: A later analysis linked some 17,000 TCR beta sequences to HLA alleles at 0.05 false discovery rate. Presence/absence analyses supposed approximately even sequencing depth among donors. The listing of 160 or so TCR beta chains classed them as cytomegalovirus-associated.

13 Jbeta primers and 60 Vbeta primers were used for the PCR. Repertoires were generated with immunoSEQ multiplex PCR, while TCRdb's copy carries only in-frame clones and drops some. The table has over 200,000 clones, approximately 84% seen once; the top ten hold more than 0.5%. Per the germline V gene, CDR1 is MNHEY and CDR2 is SVGAGI. This CDR3 contains 14 residues. Trimming removed 6 bases from V and 0 bases from J; junction bases left unmatched: 2. About this clone itself: Its matching antigen is unknown.

The chain employs TRBV6-5 and TRBJ1-5; TRBD1 matches at 7 bases. Sequencing was performed on PBMCs. The TCR sequence derives from a woman aged 40 to 55 in good health and CMV-seronegative. CDR3 protein: CASSDRASNQPQHF. DNA for the CDR3: TGTGCCAGCAGCGACAGGGCTAGCAATCAGCCCCAGCATTTT.